This T cell receptor (beta chain) was captured by sequencing in a study of read filtering for tumor transcriptome and immune sequencing. Molecular barcoded adaptors covering alpha/delta and beta/gamma chains were used on approximately 400 ng RNA. Using its own MiXCR run on the reads, TCRdb lists one record per CDR3 protein. The table has some 46,000 distinct CDR3 sequences, over 9.5% seen once. Source material: a population of CD138-negative cells sorted from bone marrow. The source is a donor aged 40 or older with multiple myeloma.

CDR3 loop: CASSFGLAGGRYEQYF. CDR3 bases: TGTGCCAGCAGCTTTGGACTAGCGGGAGGGCGGTACGAGCAGTACTTC. The chain employs TRBV7-9 and TRBJ2-7, with 15 nucleotides matching TRBD2. The CDR3 has 16 residues. V trimming: 3 bases; J trimming: 4 bases; junction bases outside the gene matches: 4. From germline, CDR1 is SEHNR and CDR2 FQNEAQ (reference sequence).